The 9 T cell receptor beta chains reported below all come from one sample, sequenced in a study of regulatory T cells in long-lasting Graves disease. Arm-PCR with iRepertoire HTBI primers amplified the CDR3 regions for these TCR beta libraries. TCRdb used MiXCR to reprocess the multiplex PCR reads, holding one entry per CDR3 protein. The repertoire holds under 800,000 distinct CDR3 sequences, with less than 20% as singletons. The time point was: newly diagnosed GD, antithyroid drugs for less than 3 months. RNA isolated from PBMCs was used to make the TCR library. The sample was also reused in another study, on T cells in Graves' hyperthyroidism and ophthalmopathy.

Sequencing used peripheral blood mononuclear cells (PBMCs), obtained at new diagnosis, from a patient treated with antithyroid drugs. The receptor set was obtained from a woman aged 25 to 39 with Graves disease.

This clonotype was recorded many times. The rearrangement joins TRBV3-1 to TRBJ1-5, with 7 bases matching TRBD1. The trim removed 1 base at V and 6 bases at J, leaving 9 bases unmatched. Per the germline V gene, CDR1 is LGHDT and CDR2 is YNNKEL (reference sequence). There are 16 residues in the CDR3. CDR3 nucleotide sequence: TGTGCCAGCAGCCAAGGCCAGGGGGGGGGCGGTCAGCCCCAGCATTTT. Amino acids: CASSQGQGGGGQPQHF.

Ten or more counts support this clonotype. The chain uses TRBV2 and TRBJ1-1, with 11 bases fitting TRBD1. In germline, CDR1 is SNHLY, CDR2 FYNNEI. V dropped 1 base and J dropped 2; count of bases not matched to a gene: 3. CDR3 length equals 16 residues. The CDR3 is CASSEVGTGGNTEAFF. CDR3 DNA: TGTGCCAGCAGTGAAGTTGGGACAGGGGGTAACACTGAAGCTTTCTTT.

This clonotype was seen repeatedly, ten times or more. CDR3 sequence reads: CAIGPSGGHGEQYF. CDR3 nucleotides: TGTGCCATCGGCCCGTCAGGGGGCCATGGCGAGCAGTACTTC. The chain carries TRBV7-9 and TRBJ2-7; 8 bases are shared with TRBD1. V shed 10 bases and J 6 bases; nucleotides not matched to a gene: 14. This CDR3 spans 14 amino acids. Germline lookup yields CDR1 SEHNR and CDR2 FQNEAQ (reference sequence).

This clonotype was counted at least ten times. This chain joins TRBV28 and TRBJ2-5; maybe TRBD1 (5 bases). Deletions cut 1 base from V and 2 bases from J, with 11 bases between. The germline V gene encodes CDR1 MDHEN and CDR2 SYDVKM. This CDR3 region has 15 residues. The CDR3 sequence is CASSLSGKGQETQYF. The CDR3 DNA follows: TGTGCCAGCAGTTTATCAGGGAAGGGACAAGAGACCCAGTACTTC.

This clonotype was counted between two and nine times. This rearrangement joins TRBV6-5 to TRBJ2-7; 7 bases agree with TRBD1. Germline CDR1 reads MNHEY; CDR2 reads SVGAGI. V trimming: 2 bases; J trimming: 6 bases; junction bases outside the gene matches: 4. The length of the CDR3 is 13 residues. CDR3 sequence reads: CASSYDRVSEQYF. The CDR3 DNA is TGTGCCAGCAGTTACGACAGGGTAAGCGAGCAGTACTTC.

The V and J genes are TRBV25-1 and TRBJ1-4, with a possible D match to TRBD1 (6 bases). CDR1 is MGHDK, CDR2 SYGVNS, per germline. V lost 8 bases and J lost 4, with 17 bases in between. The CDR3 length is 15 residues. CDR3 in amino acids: CASVFGGTGNEKLFF. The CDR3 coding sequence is TGTGCCAGCGTGTTCGGGGGCACGGGTAATGAAAAACTGTTTTTT.

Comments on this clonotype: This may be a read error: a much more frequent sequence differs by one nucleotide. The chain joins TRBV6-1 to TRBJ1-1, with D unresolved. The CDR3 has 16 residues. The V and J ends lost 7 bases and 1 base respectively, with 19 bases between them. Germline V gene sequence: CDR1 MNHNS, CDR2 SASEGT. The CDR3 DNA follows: TGTGCCAGCAAGCGGGGTGCATATCGGGAGAACACTGAAGCTTTCTTT. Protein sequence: CASKRGAYRENTEAFF.

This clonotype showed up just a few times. CDR3 sequence: CASGKGSRLLSGANVLTF. CDR3 DNA sequence: TGTGCTAGTGGAAAGGGCAGCAGGCTCCTCTCTGGGGCCAACGTCCTGACTTTC. V is TRBV12-5 and J is TRBJ2-6; unclear D gene. This CDR3 is 18 amino acids long. Trimming took off 6 bases at V and 0 bases at J, with 18 bases between the two ends. CDR1 is LGHNT and CDR2 is FRNRAP in the germline V gene.

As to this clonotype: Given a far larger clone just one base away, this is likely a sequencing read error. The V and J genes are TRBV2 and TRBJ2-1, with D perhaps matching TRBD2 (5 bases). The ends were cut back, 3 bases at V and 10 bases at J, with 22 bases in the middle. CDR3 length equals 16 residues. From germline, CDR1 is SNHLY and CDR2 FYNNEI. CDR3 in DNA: TGTGCCAGCAGTGATCCCCTAGCCTTGTTCGTCTACGAGCAGTTCTTC. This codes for CASSDPLALFVYEQFF.